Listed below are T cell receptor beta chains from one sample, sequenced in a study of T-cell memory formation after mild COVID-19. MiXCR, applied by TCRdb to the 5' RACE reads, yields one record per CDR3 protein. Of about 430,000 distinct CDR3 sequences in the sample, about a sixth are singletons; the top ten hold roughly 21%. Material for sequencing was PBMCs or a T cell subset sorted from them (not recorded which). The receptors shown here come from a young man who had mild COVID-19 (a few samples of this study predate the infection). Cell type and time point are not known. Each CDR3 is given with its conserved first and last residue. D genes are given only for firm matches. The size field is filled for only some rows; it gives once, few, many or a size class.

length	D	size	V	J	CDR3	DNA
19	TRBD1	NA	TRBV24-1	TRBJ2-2	CATSDLPTGGFTNTGELFF	TGTGCCACCAGTGACCTACCTACAGGGGGTTTTACGAACACCGGGGAGCTGTTTTTT
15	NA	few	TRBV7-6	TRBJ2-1	CASSFLPSTYNEQFF	TGTGCCAGCAGCTTTCTACCATCTACCTACAATGAGCAGTTCTTC
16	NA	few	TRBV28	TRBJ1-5	CASSLRLVFSDQPQHF	TGTGCCAGCAGTTTACGGCTGGTTTTTTCCGATCAGCCCCAGCATTTT
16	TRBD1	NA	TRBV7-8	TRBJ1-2	CASSLRRDRGPIGYTF	TGTGCCAGCAGCCTACGACGCGACAGGGGGCCTATTGGCTACACCTTC
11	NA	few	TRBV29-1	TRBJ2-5	CSVRSQETQYF	TGCAGCGTGCGAAGCCAAGAGACCCAGTACTTC
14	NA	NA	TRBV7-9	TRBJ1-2	CASSFRGMTEGYTF	TGTGCCAGCAGCTTCCGGGGGATGACGGAAGGCTACACCTTC
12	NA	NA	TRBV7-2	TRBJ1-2	CASSFAAAGYTF	TGTGCCAGCAGCTTCGCAGCGGCTGGCTACACCTTC
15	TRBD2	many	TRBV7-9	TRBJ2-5	CASREGLADQETQYF	TGTGCCAGCAGGGAGGGACTAGCCGACCAAGAGACCCAGTACTTC
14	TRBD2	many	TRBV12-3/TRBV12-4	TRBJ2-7	CASSLGLVTYEQYF	TGTGCCAGCAGTTTGGGACTAGTAACCTACGAGCAGTACTTC
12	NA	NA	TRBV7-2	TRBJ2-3	CASSLQEHTQYF	TGTGCCAGCAGCTTACAGGAGCATACGCAGTATTTT
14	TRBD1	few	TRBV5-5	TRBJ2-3	CASRLPGQGSTQYF	TGTGCCAGCAGACTCCCGGGACAGGGAAGTACGCAGTATTTT
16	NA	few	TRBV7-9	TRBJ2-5	CASILTRLGDQETQYF	TGTGCCAGCATCCTGACGCGACTAGGGGATCAAGAGACCCAGTACTTC
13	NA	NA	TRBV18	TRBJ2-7	CASSPPMVQAPIF	TGTGCCAGCTCACCACCGATGGTACAGGCACCGATCTTC
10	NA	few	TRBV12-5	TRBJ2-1	CASGFPKQFF	TGTGCTAGTGGATTCCCGAAGCAGTTCTTC
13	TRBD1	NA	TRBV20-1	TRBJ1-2	CSARTGGVGAYTF	TGCAGTGCCCGGACAGGGGGCGTAGGAGCCTACACCTTC
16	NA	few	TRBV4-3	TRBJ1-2	CASSQDLGQSFYGYTF	TGCGCCAGCAGCCAAGATCTGGGTCAGAGTTTCTATGGCTACACCTTC
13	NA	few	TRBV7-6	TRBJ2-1	CASSPTVTGEQFF	TGTGCCAGCAGCCCGACAGTAACCGGTGAGCAGTTCTTC
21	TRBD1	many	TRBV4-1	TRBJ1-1	CASSQLFQNFRDSLLNTEAFF	TGCGCCAGCAGCCAGCTATTCCAGAATTTCCGGGACAGCCTTCTGAACACTGAAGCTTTCTTT
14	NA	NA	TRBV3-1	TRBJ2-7	CASSPTAREYEQYF	TGTGCCAGCAGCCCTACGGCCAGGGAATACGAGCAGTACTTC
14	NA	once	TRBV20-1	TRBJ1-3	CSASKVDSGNTIYF	TGCAGTGCTAGTAAGGTCGACTCTGGAAACACCATATATTTT
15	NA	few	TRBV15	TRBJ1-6	CATSPGVGGTSPLHF	TGTGCCACCAGCCCAGGGGTAGGGGGGACGTCACCCCTCCACTTT
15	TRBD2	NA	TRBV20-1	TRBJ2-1	CSARGLAGRYNEQFF	TGCAGTGCTAGAGGACTAGCGGGGCGCTACAATGAGCAGTTCTTC
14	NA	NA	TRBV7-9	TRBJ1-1	CASSLVTQNTEAFF	TGTGCCAGCAGCTTAGTGACACAGAACACTGAAGCTTTCTTT
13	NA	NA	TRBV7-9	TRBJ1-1	CASSFTGGPEALF	TGTGCCAGCAGCTTTACGGGGGGACCGGAAGCTTTATTT
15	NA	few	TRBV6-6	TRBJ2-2	CASSPPGVITGELFF	TGTGCCAGCAGCCCCCCGGGGGTTATCACCGGGGAGCTGTTTTTT
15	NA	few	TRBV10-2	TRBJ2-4	CASSELGLAKNIQYF	TGCGCCAGCAGTGAGTTGGGGCTAGCCAAAAACATTCAGTACTTC
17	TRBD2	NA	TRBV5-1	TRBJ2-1	CASSITRLAGGKGEQFF	TGCGCCAGCAGTATCACGAGACTAGCGGGGGGGAAAGGGGAGCAGTTCTTC
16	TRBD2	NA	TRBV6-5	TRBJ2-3	CASSFTLARSTDTQYF	TGTGCCAGCAGTTTCACACTAGCGCGCAGCACAGATACGCAGTATTTT
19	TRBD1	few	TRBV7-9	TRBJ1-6	CASSYIRTGLSSYNSPLHF	TGTGCCAGCAGCTACATTCGGACAGGGCTTAGCTCCTATAATTCACCCCTCCACTTT
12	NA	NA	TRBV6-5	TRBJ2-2	CASSTNTGELFF	TGTGCCAGCAGCACCAACACCGGGGAGCTGTTTTTT
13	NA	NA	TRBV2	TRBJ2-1	CASSDFRTNEQFF	TGTGCCAGCAGTGATTTCCGAACGAATGAGCAGTTCTTC
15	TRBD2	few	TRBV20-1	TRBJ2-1	CSAPRAGVTYNEQFF	TGCAGTGCCCCGCGGGCGGGGGTAACCTACAATGAGCAGTTCTTC
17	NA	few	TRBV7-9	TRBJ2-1	CASSSGLGGPAPNEQFF	TGTGCCAGCAGCTCCGGCTTAGGGGGTCCAGCCCCCAATGAGCAGTTCTTC
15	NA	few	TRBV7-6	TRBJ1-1	CASSVRGGTNTEAFF	TGTGCCAGCAGTGTTAGGGGGGGCACGAACACTGAAGCTTTCTTT
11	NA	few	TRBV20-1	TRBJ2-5	CSARTSETQYF	TGCAGTGCTAGGACCTCAGAGACCCAGTACTTC
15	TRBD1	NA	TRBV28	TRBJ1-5	CASSFRDSSNQPQHF	TGTGCCAGCAGTTTTCGGGACAGTAGCAATCAGCCCCAGCATTTT
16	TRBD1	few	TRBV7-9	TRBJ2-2	CASTPRGTVITGELFF	TGTGCCAGCACCCCCCGAGGGACAGTCATTACCGGGGAGCTGTTTTTT
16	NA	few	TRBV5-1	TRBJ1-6	CASSLGVTPRNSPLHF	TGCGCCAGCAGCTTGGGTGTTACACCTCGGAATTCACCCCTCCACTTT
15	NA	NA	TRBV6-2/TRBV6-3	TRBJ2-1	CASSQQERPAGEQFF	TGTGCCAGCAGCCAACAGGAACGACCAGCGGGTGAGCAGTTCTTC
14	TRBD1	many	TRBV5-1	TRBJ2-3	CASSLGGGTDTQYF	TGTGCCAGCAGCTTAGGGGGCGGCACAGATACGCAGTATTTT
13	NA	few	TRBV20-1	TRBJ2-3	CSARVGSTDTQYF	TGCAGTGCTAGAGTGGGCAGCACAGATACGCAGTATTTT
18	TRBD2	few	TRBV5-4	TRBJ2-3	CASSLQRLAGGQTDTQYF	TGTGCCAGCAGCTTGCAACGACTAGCGGGGGGCCAGACGGATACGCAGTATTTT
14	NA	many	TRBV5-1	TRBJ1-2	CASSLEASNYGYTF	TGCGCCAGCAGCTTGGAGGCATCCAACTATGGCTACACCTTC
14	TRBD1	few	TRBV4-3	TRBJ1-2	CASSQGGSNYGYTF	TGTGCCAGCAGCCAAGGGGGCAGTAACTATGGCTACACCTTC
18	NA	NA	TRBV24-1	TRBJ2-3	CATSDQPHSNPSTDTQYF	TGTGCCACCAGTGATCAGCCCCACTCGAATCCTAGCACAGATACGCAGTATTTT